This TCR beta chain originates from a study of blood T cell repertoires in COVID-19. Trimming cost V 3 bases and J 7 bases, with 14 bases left between them. Germline CDR1 is SGHRS and CDR2 is YFSETQ. This CDR3 is 13 amino acids long. Original processing notes: Researchers report that nucleated cell counts were estimated from reference gene primer amplification. Using immunoSEQ multiplex PCR, the repertoire was profiled, and TCRdb retains in-frame clones only, with some absent. The D gene and trimming were derived from the DNA, and the V and J assignments and clone size from that table. The table has roughly 140,000 clones, under 85% seen once.

V usage is TRBV5-1 and J usage is TRBJ2-7, with D tentatively TRBD1 (6 bases). The sample consisted of peripheral blood. The receptor was derived from a human donor in a cohort sampled during active COVID-19. The CDR3 sequence is CASSSGLGTEQYF. CDR3 nucleotide sequence: TGCGCCAGCAGCTCGGGTCTTGGGACAGAGCAGTACTTC.